This TCR beta chain was observed in a study of blood T cell repertoires in COVID-19. The cohort comprised adults aged about 18 to 90 years residing in approximately 25 US areas. Clones were sequenced by immunoSEQ multiplex PCR, and TCRdb holds only the in-frame ones, with some missing. This table has 200,000 or so clones, over 75% appearing once. Trimming shortened V by 2 bases and J by 1 base, and 9 bases separated the two germline ends. The CDR3 has 15 residues. Germline CDR1 MNHEY, CDR2 SVGAGI. The V gene is TRBV6-5, the J gene TRBJ1-3; D unresolved. The specimen was PBMCs or T cells enriched from blood (not recorded which). The TCR originated in a woman aged 25-40 years who had been exposed to COVID-19. The CDR3 coding sequence is TGTGCCAGCAGTTACGGCGGGTTATCTGGAAACACCATATATTTT. Translating it yields CASSYGGLSGNTIYF.